This T cell receptor (beta chain) came from a study of blood T cell repertoires in COVID-19. Study summary: Samples came from the United States, Italy and Spain, spanning acute and convalescent COVID-19. Sources were T cells, B-cell-depleted T cells, or PBMCs; the material itself was cDNA or gDNA.

The repertoire was sequenced with immunoSEQ multiplex PCR; TCRdb's copy has only in-frame clones and lacks some. The sample yields some 150,000 clones, about 80% seen once. Trimming cost V 5 bases and J 6 bases; bases outside gene matches: 7. Germline V gene data show CDR1 as SGHAT and CDR2 as FQDESV (reference sequence). CDR3 length equals 13 residues. The sequence was obtained from a human donor in a cohort sampled during active COVID-19. The genes are TRBV11-1 and TRBJ2-7; 7 bases map to TRBD2. What was sequenced was peripheral blood. CDR3 nucleotides: TGTGCCAGCAGCCCGGGTTGGGAGGGCGAGCAGTACTTC. This gives the protein CASSPGWEGEQYF.